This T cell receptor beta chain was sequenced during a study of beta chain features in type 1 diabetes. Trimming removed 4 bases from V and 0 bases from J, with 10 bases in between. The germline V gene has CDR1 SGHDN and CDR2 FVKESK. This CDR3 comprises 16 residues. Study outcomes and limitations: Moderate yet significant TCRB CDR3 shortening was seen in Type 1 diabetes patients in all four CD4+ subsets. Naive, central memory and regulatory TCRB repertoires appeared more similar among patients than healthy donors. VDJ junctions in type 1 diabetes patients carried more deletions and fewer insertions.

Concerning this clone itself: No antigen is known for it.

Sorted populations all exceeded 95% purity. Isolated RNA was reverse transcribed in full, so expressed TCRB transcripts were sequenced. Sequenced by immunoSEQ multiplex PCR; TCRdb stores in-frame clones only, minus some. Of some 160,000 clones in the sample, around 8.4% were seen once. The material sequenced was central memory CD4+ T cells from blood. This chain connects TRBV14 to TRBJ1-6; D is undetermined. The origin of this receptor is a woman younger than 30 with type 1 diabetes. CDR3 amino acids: CASSPLGFSYNSPLHF. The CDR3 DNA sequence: TGTGCCAGCAGCCCCCTAGGCTTCTCCTATAATTCACCCCTCCACTTT.